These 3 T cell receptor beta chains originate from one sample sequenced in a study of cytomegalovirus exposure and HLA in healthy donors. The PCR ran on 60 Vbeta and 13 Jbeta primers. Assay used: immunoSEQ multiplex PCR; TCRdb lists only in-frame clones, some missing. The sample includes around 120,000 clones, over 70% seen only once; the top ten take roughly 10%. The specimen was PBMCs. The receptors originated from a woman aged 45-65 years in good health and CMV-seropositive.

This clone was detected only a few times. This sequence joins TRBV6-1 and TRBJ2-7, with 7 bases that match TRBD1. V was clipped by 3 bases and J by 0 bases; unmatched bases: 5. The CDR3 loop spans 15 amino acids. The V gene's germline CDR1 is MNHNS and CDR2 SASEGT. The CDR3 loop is CASSDRTGISYEQYF. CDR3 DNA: TGTGCCAGCAGTGATAGGACAGGCATCTCCTACGAGCAGTACTTC.

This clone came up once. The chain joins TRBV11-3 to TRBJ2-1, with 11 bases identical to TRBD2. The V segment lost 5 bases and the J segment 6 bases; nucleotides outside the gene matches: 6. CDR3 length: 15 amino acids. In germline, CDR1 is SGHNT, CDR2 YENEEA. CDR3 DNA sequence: TGTGCCAGCAGCAAACTAGCGGGAGTATCCAATGAGCAGTTCTTC. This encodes CASSKLAGVSNEQFF.

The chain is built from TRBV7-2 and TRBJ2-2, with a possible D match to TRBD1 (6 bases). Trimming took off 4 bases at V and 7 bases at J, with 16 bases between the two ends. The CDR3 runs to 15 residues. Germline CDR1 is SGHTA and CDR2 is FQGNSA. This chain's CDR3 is CASSWNRESGGELFF. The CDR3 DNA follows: TGTGCCAGCAGCTGGAACAGGGAAAGTGGCGGGGAGCTGTTTTTT.